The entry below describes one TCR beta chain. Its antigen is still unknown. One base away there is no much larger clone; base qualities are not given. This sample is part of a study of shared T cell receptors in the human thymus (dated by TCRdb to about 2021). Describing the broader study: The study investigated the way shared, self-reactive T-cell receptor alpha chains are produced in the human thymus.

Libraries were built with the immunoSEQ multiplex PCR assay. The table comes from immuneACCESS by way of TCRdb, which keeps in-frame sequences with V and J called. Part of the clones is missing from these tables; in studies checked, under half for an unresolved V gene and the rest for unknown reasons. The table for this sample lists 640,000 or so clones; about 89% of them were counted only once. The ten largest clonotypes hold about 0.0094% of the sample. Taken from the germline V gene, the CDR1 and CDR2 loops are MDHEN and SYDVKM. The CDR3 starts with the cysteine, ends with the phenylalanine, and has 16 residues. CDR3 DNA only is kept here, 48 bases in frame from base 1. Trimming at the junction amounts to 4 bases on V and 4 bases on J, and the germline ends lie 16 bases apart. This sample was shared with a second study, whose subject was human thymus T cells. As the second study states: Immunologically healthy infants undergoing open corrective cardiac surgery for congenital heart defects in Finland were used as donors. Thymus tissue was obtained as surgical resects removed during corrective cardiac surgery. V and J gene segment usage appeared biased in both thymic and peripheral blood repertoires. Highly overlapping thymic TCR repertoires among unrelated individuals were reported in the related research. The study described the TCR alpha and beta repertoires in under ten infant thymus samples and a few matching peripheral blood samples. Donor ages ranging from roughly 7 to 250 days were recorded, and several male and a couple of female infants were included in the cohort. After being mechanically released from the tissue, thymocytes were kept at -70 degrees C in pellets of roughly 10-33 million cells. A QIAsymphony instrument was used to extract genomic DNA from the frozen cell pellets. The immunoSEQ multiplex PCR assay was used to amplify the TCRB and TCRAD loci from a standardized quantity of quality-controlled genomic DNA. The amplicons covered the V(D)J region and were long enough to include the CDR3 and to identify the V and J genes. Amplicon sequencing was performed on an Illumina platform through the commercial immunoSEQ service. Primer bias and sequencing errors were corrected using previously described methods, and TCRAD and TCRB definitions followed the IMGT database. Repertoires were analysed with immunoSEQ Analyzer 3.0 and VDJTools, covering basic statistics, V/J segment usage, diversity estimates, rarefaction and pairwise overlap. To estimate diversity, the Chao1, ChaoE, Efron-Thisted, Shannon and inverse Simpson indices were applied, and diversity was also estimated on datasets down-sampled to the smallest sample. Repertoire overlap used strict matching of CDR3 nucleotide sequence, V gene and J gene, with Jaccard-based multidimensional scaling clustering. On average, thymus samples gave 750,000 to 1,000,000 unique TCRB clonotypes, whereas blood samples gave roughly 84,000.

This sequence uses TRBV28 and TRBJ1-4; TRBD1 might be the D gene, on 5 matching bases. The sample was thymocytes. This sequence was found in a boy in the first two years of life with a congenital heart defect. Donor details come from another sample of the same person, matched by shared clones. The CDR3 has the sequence CASSSPRVSLNEKLFF. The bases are TGTGCCAGCAGTTCCCCCAGGGTATCCCTTAATGAAAAACTGTTTTTT.